The next 5 T cell receptor beta chains were all read from a single sample in a study of cytomegalovirus exposure and HLA in healthy donors. A multiplex PCR was run with 60 Vbeta primers and 13 Jbeta primers. Libraries were prepared by immunoSEQ multiplex PCR; TCRdb keeps only in-frame clonotypes and omits some of them. The table includes 150,000 to 200,000 clones, around 88% detected once. The source material was PBMCs. The origin of the receptors is a man aged 40-55 years in good health and CMV-seropositive.

The chain links TRBV6-4 to TRBJ2-6; no clear D. The CDR3 is 16 residues long. CDR1 MRHNA and CDR2 SNTAGT come from the germline V gene. V lost 4 bases, J lost 0 bases, and 10 bases lay in between. The CDR3, as DNA: TGTGCCAGCAGTGTCAGCGCCGACTCTGGGGCCAACGTCCTGACTTTC. Translated, it gives CASSVSADSGANVLTF.

V usage is TRBV19 and J usage is TRBJ1-1; no firm D call. There are 13 residues in the CDR3. The V end was cut by 2 bases, the J end by 6 bases, with 10 bases between. Germline CDR1 is LNHDA and CDR2 is SQIVND (reference sequence). The chain's CDR3 is CASSIIYEAEAFF. The CDR3 DNA sequence: TGTGCCAGTAGTATAATTTACGAGGCTGAAGCTTTCTTT.

This sequence joins TRBV19 and TRBJ2-7; TRBD1 matches 11 bases. After removal of 3 bases from V and 5 bases from J, the junction contained 9 bases not matched to a gene. The CDR3 loop spans 16 amino acids. From germline, CDR1 is LNHDA and CDR2 SQIVND (reference sequence). CDR3 protein: CASSIVLGQGGHEQYF. The CDR3 bases are TGTGCCAGTAGTATTGTCCTGGGACAGGGGGGCCACGAGCAGTACTTC.

The chain joins TRBV6-1 to TRBJ1-1; D is undetermined. CDR1 and CDR2 (germline): MNHNS, SASEGT. The CDR3 has 14 residues. Trimming cost V 7 bases and J 1 base, with 13 bases left between them. The CDR3 protein is CASMLIRGNTEAFF. The CDR3 DNA reads as TGTGCCAGCATGCTGATTCGGGGGAACACTGAAGCTTTCTTT.

The chain joins TRBV6-6 to TRBJ2-7; TRBD2 agrees at 8 bases. Germline CDR1 reads MNHNY; CDR2 reads SVGAGI (reference sequence). The CDR3 has 15 amino acids. J was trimmed by 0 bases and V by 4 bases; bases with no gene match: 5. The CDR3: CASSLTGTSSYEQYF. For the CDR3, the DNA is TGTGCCAGCAGTTTGACCGGGACTAGCTCCTACGAGCAGTACTTC.